These 21 T cell receptor beta chains came from one sample sequenced in a study of response to subunit inactivated influenza vaccine. TCRdb analysed the RT-PCR reads with MiXCR anew, one entry per CDR3 protein. In the table there are 800,000 to 1,000,000 distinct CDR3 sequences, 21% of which are singletons. Here the sequenced sample was PBMCs from blood, taken 5 days after vaccination. The receptors shown here come from a man aged 50-60 years who received an inactivated influenza vaccine.

V is TRBV10-3 and J is TRBJ2-3, with 9 bases matching TRBD1. Trimming at V came to 10 bases and at J to 4 bases, leaving 3 bases not matched to a gene. This CDR3 comprises 12 residues. The germline V gene has CDR1 ENHRY and CDR2 SYGVKD. The CDR3 loop reads CATRQGADTQYF. For the CDR3, the DNA is TGTGCCACACGACAGGGGGCAGATACGCAGTATTTT.

The chain links TRBV6-2 or TRBV6-3 to TRBJ1-1; no clear D gene. CDR3 length: 13 residues. The V and J ends lost 6 bases and 0 bases respectively, with 8 bases between them. Germline V gene data show CDR1 as MNHEY and CDR2 as SVGEGT. In DNA, the CDR3 is TGTGCCAGCAGGGTGGGGATGAACACTGAAGCTTTCTTT. Translated: CASRVGMNTEAFF.

This clonotype was picked up a small number of times. This sequence joins TRBV28 and TRBJ2-7; D is unresolved. Looked up from germline, CDR1 is MDHEN and CDR2 is SYDVKM. Trimming took off 6 bases at V and 4 bases at J, with 10 bases between the two ends. This CDR3 comprises 12 residues. The CDR3 bases are TGTGCCAGCAGGGCTTACCTATACGAGCAGTACTTC. It translates to CASRAYLYEQYF.

This chain joins TRBV5-4 and TRBJ2-1; 8 nucleotides agree with TRBD1. Germline V gives CDR1 SGHNT, CDR2 YYREEE (reference sequence). The CDR3 totals 16 residues. Trimming at V came to 4 bases and at J to 10 bases, leaving 16 bases not matched to a gene. The CDR3 nucleotides read TGTGCCAGCAGCACCTTCCGGACAGGGAACCCCCAGGAGCAGTTCTTC. As protein: CASSTFRTGNPQEQFF.

This clonotype turned up a few times. The chain couples TRBV7-9 to TRBJ1-3; 11 bases line up with TRBD1. This CDR3 spans 15 amino acids. Unmatched junction bases numbered 7, after V lost 5 bases and J lost 7 bases. CDR1 and CDR2 (germline): SEHNR, FQNEAQ (reference sequence). CDR3 coding DNA: TGTGCCAGCAGCGGACAGGGGGCAGGTCGGAACACCATATATTTT. Translated, it gives CASSGQGAGRNTIYF.

The CDR3 sequence: CSASAGRGPGANVLTF. In nucleotides, the CDR3 is TGCAGTGCTAGTGCAGGGCGGGGTCCGGGGGCCAACGTCCTGACTTTC. V and J are TRBV20-1 and TRBJ2-6, with a possible D match to TRBD2 (6 bases). This CDR3 is 16 amino acids long. Germline-derived CDR1 and CDR2 are DFQATT and SNEGSKA (reference sequence). Deletions cut 3 bases from V and 4 bases from J, with 16 bases between.

The chain links TRBV18 to TRBJ1-2, with D possibly TRBD1 on 6 matching bases. The CDR3 totals 15 residues. CDR1 KGHSH and CDR2 LQKENI come from the germline V gene. V was shortened by 3 bases and J by 8 bases, with 19 bases between the two germline ends. CDR3 region: CASSPPAGAPPGYTF. DNA of the CDR3: TGTGCCAGCTCACCCCCCGCAGGGGCTCCCCCGGGCTACACCTTC.

This clonotype was observed a handful of times. The V gene is TRBV6-5, the J gene TRBJ2-1; 9 bases agree with TRBD1. The CDR3 extends over 16 amino acids. V lost 0 bases to trimming and J lost 6 bases; unmatched junction nucleotides: 6. The V gene's germline CDR1 is MNHEY and CDR2 SVGAGI. The DNA of the CDR3 is TGTGCCAGCAGTTACTCGGGGACAGGGTGGGGCAATGAGCAGTTCTTC. Residues: CASSYSGTGWGNEQFF.

This clonotype has a handful of counts. The chain is built from TRBV28 and TRBJ1-5; TRBD1 might be the D (6 bases). Per germline, CDR1 MDHEN and CDR2 SYDVKM. V lost 3 bases and J lost 5, with 20 bases in between. The length of the CDR3 is 17 residues. CDR3 sequence reads: CASSFTTGGGEDQPQHF. CDR3 bases: TGTGCCAGCAGTTTCACGACAGGAGGGGGTGAGGATCAGCCCCAGCATTTT.

This clonotype was counted many times. V usage is TRBV9 and J usage is TRBJ2-1; 8 bases match TRBD2. This CDR3 has 14 residues. CDR1 SGDLS and CDR2 YYNGEE come from the germline V gene. V gave up 2 bases and J gave up 8 bases; unmatched junction bases: 6. The DNA of the CDR3 is TGTGCCAGCAGCGTCGGCGGGAGGACTGATGAGCAGTTCTTC. This gives the protein CASSVGGRTDEQFF.

This chain joins TRBV4-2 and TRBJ2-1; TRBD1 matches 7 bases. Trimming removed 0 bases from V and 10 bases from J; junction bases left unmatched: 6. This CDR3 spans 14 amino acids. The germline CDR1 and CDR2 sequences are LGHNA and YNFKEQ. CDR3 DNA sequence: TGTGCCAGCAGCCAAGAAGAGGGGACAGTAGAGCAGTTCTTC. Translating it yields CASSQEEGTVEQFF.

Points on this clonotype: This may be a read error: a much more frequent sequence differs by one nucleotide. The chain links TRBV6-4 to TRBJ2-7; D gene ambiguous. Germline values: CDR1 MRHNA, CDR2 SNTAGT. CDR3 size: 11 residues. The CDR3, as DNA: TGTGCCAGCAGTGTGTTTTACGAGAAGTACTTC. Its protein is CASSVFYEKYF.

This clonotype was seen a few times. The chain uses TRBV6-5 and TRBJ2-1, with 10 bases matching TRBD2. The CDR3 is made up of 14 amino acids. From germline, CDR1 is MNHEY and CDR2 SVGAGI. J was trimmed by 6 bases and V by 4 bases; bases with no gene match: 3. The CDR3 region has the DNA TGTGCCAGCAGTTCCAGACTAGCGGGCAATGAGCAGTTCTTC. This translates into CASSSRLAGNEQFF.

This chain links TRBV9 with TRBJ2-4, with D perhaps TRBD1 or TRBD2 (5 bases each). V lost 0 bases, J lost 9 bases, and 13 bases lay in between. The CDR3 length is 14 residues. Germline CDR1 reads SGDLS; CDR2 reads YYNGEE. The CDR3 DNA follows: TGTGCCAGCAGCGTAGAAGGGGAGCAGGGCATTCAGTACTTC. Translated, it gives CASSVEGEQGIQYF.

J is TRBJ2-3 and V is TRBV7-2; the D gene could be TRBD1 or TRBD2 (6 bases each). CDR3 length: 15 amino acids. Germline V gene data show CDR1 as SGHTA and CDR2 as FQGNSA. Deletions cut 6 bases from V and 0 bases from J, with 13 bases between. CDR3: CASSTPGASTDTQYF. As DNA, the CDR3 is TGTGCCAGCAGTACGCCGGGGGCTAGCACAGATACGCAGTATTTT. Combining the CDR3 with reference TRBV7-2 and TRBJ2-3 gives the whole variable domain GAGVSQSPSNKVTEKGKDVELRCDPISGHTALYWYRQSLGQGLEFLIYFQGNSAPDKSGLPSDRFSAERTGGSVSTLTIQRTQQEDSAVYLCASSTPGASTDTQYFGPGTRLTVL.

In its sample, this clonotype was seen a few times. The chain has TRBV6-2 or TRBV6-3 and TRBJ2-1; TRBD2 aligns across 9 bases. V shed 6 bases and J 7 bases; nucleotides not matched to a gene: 7. Germline-derived CDR1 and CDR2 are MNHEY and SVGEGT. This CDR3 spans 14 amino acids. Written as DNA, the CDR3 is TGTGCCAGCAGCCGAGCGGGAGGAGGAAATGAGCAGTTCTTC. Protein sequence: CASSRAGGGNEQFF.

This clonotype was picked up many times. The genes are TRBV6-1 and TRBJ2-7; D not certain. The germline V and J ends were trimmed by 1 base and 1 base, with 8 bases remaining between them. This CDR3 region has 14 residues. Germline assignment: CDR1 MNHNS and CDR2 SASEGT. CDR3 coding DNA: TGTGCCAGCAGTGAAGACGGACGATCCTACGAGCAGTACTTC. Protein: CASSEDGRSYEQYF.

V and J are TRBV7-2 and TRBJ2-1, with D possibly TRBD2 on 6 matching bases. The CDR3 loop spans 16 amino acids. Germline V lookup: CDR1 SGHTA, CDR2 FQGNSA. With 1 base removed from V and 15 bases from J, the gap between germline ends came to 25 bases. The CDR3 bases are TGTGCCAGCAGCTTAGGTTTTCGGACTACCTCAGCAGCCTCGTTCTTC. Translation gives CASSLGFRTTSAASFF.

This clonotype was counted between two and nine times. The chain carries TRBV12-3 or TRBV12-4 and TRBJ2-7; D not certain. The CDR3 covers 15 residues. Trimming pared 3 bases from V and 2 bases from J, leaving 14 bases between. CDR3: CASSFQPPKAYEQYF. CDR3 bases: TGTGCCAGCAGTTTCCAACCCCCGAAAGCCTACGAGCAGTACTTC.

The rearrangement joins TRBV6-2 or TRBV6-3 to TRBJ2-5, with D hard to call. With 1 base removed from V and 0 bases from J, the gap between germline ends came to 6 bases. The CDR3 is 14 amino acids. In germline, CDR1 is MNHEY, CDR2 SVGEGT. The CDR3 DNA reads TGTGCCAGCAGTTACTACCGGGACCAAGAGACCCAGTACTTC. Amino acid sequence: CASSYYRDQETQYF.

A word on this clonotype: This could be a read error, since a much larger clone is one nucleotide away. This chain joins TRBV12-3 or TRBV12-4 and TRBJ2-1, with TRBD2 matching 12 bases. The CDR3 length is 14 residues. CDR3: CACSRTSGINEQFF. For the CDR3, the DNA is TGTGCCTGCAGCCGGACTAGCGGGATAAATGAGCAGTTCTTC.